This T cell receptor beta chain appears in the sequencing data of a study of blood T cell repertoires in COVID-19. Study summary: The study drew acute and convalescent COVID-19 samples from the United States, Italy and Spain.

Deletions cut 2 bases from V and 5 bases from J, with 13 bases between. The germline CDR1 and CDR2 sequences are SGHRS and YFSETQ. CDR3 length equals 14 residues. Only in-frame clones appear in the TCRdb table, and some are missing; sequencing was by immunoSEQ multiplex PCR. The sample records under 350,000 clones, roughly 90% being singletons. Sequenced: PBMCs or T cells enriched from blood (not recorded which). The clonotype was recovered from a woman between 40 and 50 years old who had recovered from COVID-19. This chain uses TRBV5-1 with TRBJ2-5; TRBD1 is a possible D gene (6 bases). The CDR3 coding sequence is TGCGCCAGCAGCTTTCAGGGGATAGAGGAGACCCAGTACTTC. It translates to CASSFQGIEETQYF.